A single sample is the source of the 4 T cell receptor beta chains below, sequenced in a study of blood T cell repertoires in COVID-19. Clones were sequenced by immunoSEQ multiplex PCR, and TCRdb holds only the in-frame ones, with some missing. The repertoire holds about 220,000 clones, with under 90% as singletons. The sequenced sample was PBMCs or T cells enriched from blood (not recorded which). These receptors were obtained from a woman aged 55-70 years who had recovered from COVID-19.

V is TRBV18 and J is TRBJ1-2, with 9 bases that match TRBD1. The CDR3 length is 17 residues. The V segment lost 2 bases and the J segment 7 bases; nucleotides outside the gene matches: 14. Germline CDR1 and CDR2: KGHSH and LQKENI. The CDR3 here is CASSPSQGAVKVVGYTF. Here the CDR3 DNA reads TGTGCCAGCTCACCATCACAGGGGGCGGTAAAAGTGGTTGGCTACACCTTC. The variable domain in full, with the rest retrieved from reference TRBV18 and TRBJ1-2, is NAGVMQNPRHLVRRRGQEARLRCSPMKGHSHVYWYRQLPEEGLKFMVYLQKENIIDESGMPKERFSAEFPKEGPSILRIQQVVRGDSAAYFCASSPSQGAVKVVGYTFGSGTRLTVV.

This rearrangement joins TRBV11-3 to TRBJ1-5, with 11 bases fitting TRBD1. Germline V gene lookup returns CDR1 SGHNT and CDR2 YENEEA. The CDR3 is made up of 20 amino acids. With V trimmed by 5 bases and J by 2 bases, 17 bases remained unmatched. CDR3 in amino acids: CASSAQSPGQGGVGNQPQHF. CDR3 in DNA: TGTGCCAGCAGCGCCCAGTCACCGGGACAGGGGGGTGTTGGCAATCAGCCCCAGCATTTT.

This clone showed up just once. The chain couples TRBV7-2 to TRBJ2-3; 8 positions match TRBD2. Germline CDR1 reads SGHTA; CDR2 reads FQGNSA. After removal of 5 bases from V and 4 bases from J, the junction contained 8 bases not matched to a gene. The CDR3 spans 15 residues. In DNA form, the CDR3 reads TGTGCCAGCAGCCCGGGCCGGGGGGGGCCAGATACGCAGTATTTT. This translates into CASSPGRGGPDTQYF.

This chain connects TRBV30 to TRBJ1-6; 7 bases match TRBD1. The CDR3 runs 15 residues. The germline V gene has CDR1 GTSNPN and CDR2 SVGIG (reference sequence). V lost 0 bases and J lost 7; bases outside the gene matches: 6. The CDR3 protein is CAWSVRDRVNSPLHF. The DNA for the CDR3 is TGTGCCTGGAGTGTACGAGACAGGGTCAATTCACCCCTCCACTTT.